Below, one T cell receptor (beta chain) is given with its context. Its antigen is currently unknown. This sample is part of a study of shared clonotypes between healthy human individuals. Sequencing was performed with immunoSEQ multiplex PCR; in TCRdb, only in-frame clones are kept and a portion is missing. Among more than 2,000,000 clones listed, more than 90% were seen once. General study points: Rarefaction demonstrated incomplete sorted-subset sequencing despite large depth. Larger estimated richness was generally recorded for naive subsets relative to memory subsets.

The source material was naive CD4+ T cells sorted from blood. The subset: CD45RA+ positively selected. The receptor's source is a man aged 18 to 35 in good health.

The CDR3 loop reads CASRLGLYNQPQHF. The CDR3 region has the DNA TGTGCCAGCAGGCTCGGACTGTACAATCAGCCCCAGCATTTT. The chain carries TRBV2 and TRBJ1-5; D call uncertain. The CDR3 extends over 14 amino acids. Germline CDR1 SNHLY, CDR2 FYNNEI. Trimming took 6 bases from V and 3 from J, leaving 12 bases between them.